This TCR beta chain appears in the sequencing data of a study of cytomegalovirus exposure and HLA in healthy donors. Study outcomes and limitations: Rarity held for most TCR sequences, but there were some public TCRs that occurred in many donors. According to the study, 160 or so TCR beta chains were cytomegalovirus-associated. Reportedly, cytomegalovirus status was diagnosed with high sensitivity and specificity.

Clones were sequenced by immunoSEQ multiplex PCR, and TCRdb holds only the in-frame ones, with some missing. The sample lists 220,000 or so clones; over 80% were seen once. Germline V gene sequence: CDR1 LNHNV, CDR2 YYDKDF (reference sequence). The length of the CDR3 is 15 residues. V gave up 0 bases and J gave up 4 bases, with 10 bases separating them. The roughly 120-subject validation cohort, separate from the approximately 670-subject first cohort, included the donors. Notes on this clone: Its antigen is unknown.

This clonotype originated in a young woman in good health and CMV-seronegative. The gene calls are TRBV15 and TRBJ1-5; D call uncertain. Sequenced input: PBMCs. The CDR3 DNA is TGTGCCACCAGCAGAGATCGATCAGTTAATCAGCCCCAGCATTTT. Translating it yields CATSRDRSVNQPQHF.